This TCR beta chain was sequenced in a study of blood T cell repertoires in COVID-19. Study-level background: The origin of the acute and convalescent COVID-19 samples was the United States, Italy and Spain.

In the original workflow: Amplified reference gene primers provided the basis for estimating nucleated cell counts. Repertoires were generated with immunoSEQ multiplex PCR, while TCRdb's copy carries only in-frame clones and drops some. D and trimming were read from the DNA, whereas the V and J calls and clone size are those reported in that table. The sample consists of a few hundred thousand clones, 70% to 90% of them appearing once. From germline, CDR1 is LGHNT and CDR2 FRNRAP. Trimming stripped 4 bases from V and 0 bases from J, with 15 bases between. CDR3 size: 16 residues. The J gene is TRBJ1-2, the V gene TRBV12-5; D perhaps matches TRBD1 (6 bases). The sequenced sample consisted of PBMCs or T cells enriched from blood (not recorded which). This clonotype originated in a woman aged 25 to 39 who had recovered from COVID-19. The CDR3 protein is CASGSRQGLANYGYTF. CDR3 DNA: TGTGCTAGTGGTTCCCGTCAGGGGTTAGCTAACTATGGCTACACCTTC.